Each of the 2 T cell receptor beta chains below was sequenced from the same sample in a study of CD8 T cells in Susac syndrome. When the RNA was reverse transcribed, random hexamers were used with an input of roughly 0.45 to 1 ug. TCRdb redid the calling of the immunoSEQ multiplex PCR reads with MiXCR, one entry per CDR3 protein. Of over 350,000 distinct CDR3 sequences in the sample, 85% to 90% were seen once. Sequencing used CD8+ T cells from PBMCs. These receptors originate from a human donor with multiple sclerosis.

The chain recombines TRBV3-1 with TRBJ2-3; the match to TRBD2 covers 9 bases. Germline CDR1 LGHDT, CDR2 YNNKEL (reference sequence). The CDR3 is 18 amino acids. J was trimmed by 3 bases and V by 1 base; bases with no gene match: 11. CDR3 protein: CASSQVTIAGVGTDTQYF. The CDR3 region has the DNA TGTGCCAGCAGCCAAGTTACCATAGCGGGAGTCGGGACAGATACGCAGTATTTT.

A few counts support this clonotype. The gene calls are TRBV20-1 and TRBJ1-2; D not resolved. The CDR3 length is 14 residues. Germline V gene sequence: CDR1 DFQATT, CDR2 SNEGSKA (reference sequence). V was shortened by 0 bases and J by 4 bases, with 12 bases between the two germline ends. The DNA of the CDR3 is TGCAGTGCTAGAGATACGGTAAAAGTCTATGGCTACACCTTC. Translated, it gives CSARDTVKVYGYTF.